This TCR beta chain appears in the sequencing data of a study of Ad26.COV2.S vaccination and SARS-CoV-2 variants. Findings and caveats of the study: Possibly, TCR breadth and depth analyses underestimated total T cell responses.

Sequenced by immunoSEQ multiplex PCR; TCRdb stores in-frame clones only, minus some. The sample holds over 400,000 clones; roughly 88% are singletons and the top ten take less than 4.5%. V was clipped by 0 bases and J by 6 bases, with 12 bases between them. Germline assignment: CDR1 LGHNA and CDR2 YSLEER. The CDR3 runs to 15 residues. Described treatment: around 19 received Ad26.COV2.S at low or high dose, single or two shots; roughly five received placebo; per-sample allocation not given. Repertoires come from day 63 after the first vaccine or placebo injection. As its vector, the vaccine had Ad26, which expressed Wuhan-strain SARS-CoV-2 spike. As concerns this clone: What it binds is unknown.

V usage is TRBV4-3 and J usage is TRBJ2-1; perhaps TRBD2 as D (5 bases). The sample in question was peripheral blood, obtained in a trial of Ad26.COV2.S vaccine versus placebo. The source of this sequence is a person aged 18-60 years who received the Ad26.COV2.S COVID-19 vaccine or a placebo. Written as DNA, the CDR3 is TGCGCCAGCAGCCAAGATCTGGAGGCGATCAATGAGCAGTTCTTC. Amino acid sequence: CASSQDLEAINEQFF.